What follows are 2 T cell receptor beta chains derived from one specimen sequenced in a study of beta chain features in type 1 diabetes. Expressed TCRB transcripts were sequenced, since all the RNA that had been isolated was reverse transcribed. Clones were read by immunoSEQ multiplex PCR, and TCRdb kept only the in-frame ones, dropping some. This table has approximately 60,000 clones, around 50% appearing once. Study results and limitations: All four CD4+ subsets of Type 1 diabetes patients contained TCRB CDR3s that were moderately but significantly shorter.

These receptors have no identified antigens. The sequencing input was Tregs from blood. All receptors derive from a woman in her thirties or forties with type 1 diabetes.

The rearrangement joins TRBV12-2 to TRBJ2-7; the table calls TRBD1, which could not be checked here. TRBV12-2 is a listed pseudogene. This CDR3 is 14 amino acids long. CDR3 in amino acids: CASRLRTGSYEQYF. As DNA, the CDR3 is TGTGCAAGTCGCTTGAGGACAGGGTCCTACGAGCAGTACTTC.

The J gene is TRBJ1-1, the V gene TRBV2, with a weak D call TRBD1 (6 bases). The ends were cut back, 7 bases at V and 1 base at J, with 16 bases in the middle. The CDR3 loop spans 15 amino acids. In germline, CDR1 is SNHLY, CDR2 FYNNEI. The CDR3 nucleotides are TGTGCCAGCACCCCGGGACACCCAAAGAACACTGAAGCTTTCTTT. Translation gives CASTPGHPKNTEAFF.